The 17 T cell receptor beta chains below come from one sample, sequenced in a study of cytomegalovirus exposure and HLA in healthy donors. Primers: 60 Vbeta forward and 13 Jbeta reverse. Generated by immunoSEQ multiplex PCR, the TCRdb table keeps only in-frame clones and is missing some. Of 200,000 to 250,000 clones in the sample, approximately 80% are singletons; the top ten hold about 16%. Sequences were obtained from PBMCs. Source of these receptors: a man aged 40-49 years in good health and CMV-seronegative.

V and J are TRBV6-1 and TRBJ2-3; D is undetermined. Germline lookup yields CDR1 MNHNS and CDR2 SASEGT. Trimming pared 10 bases from V and 4 bases from J, leaving 15 bases between. The CDR3 length is 13 residues. CDR3 loop: CATYSPVADTQYF. The CDR3 nucleotides are TGTGCCACCTATTCTCCCGTGGCAGATACGCAGTATTTT.

The chain employs TRBV5-1 and TRBJ2-7, with D maybe TRBD1 (6 bases). Germline-derived CDR1 and CDR2 are SGHRS and YFSETQ. Deletions cut 4 bases from V and 1 base from J, with 18 bases between. This CDR3 region has 16 residues. The CDR3 DNA follows: TGCGCCAGCAGCGTACTACGGACAGCAACTTCCTACGAGCAGTACTTC. It codes for CASSVLRTATSYEQYF.

The J gene is TRBJ2-3, the V gene TRBV5-1, with unresolved D. CDR1 and CDR2 from the germline V gene are SGHRS and YFSETQ. The length of the CDR3 is 13 residues. V was cut by 3 bases and J by 3 bases, with 8 bases left in between. The CDR3 spells CASSSLATDTQYF. In nucleotides, the CDR3 is TGCGCCAGCAGCTCCTTAGCTACAGATACGCAGTATTTT. The entire variable domain, with the rest obtained from reference TRBV5-1 and TRBJ2-3, is as follows: KAGVTQTPRYLIKTRGQQVTLSCSPISGHRSVSWYQQTPGQGLQFLFEYFSETQRNKGNFPGRFSGRQFSNSRSEMNVSTLELGDSALYLCASSSLATDTQYFGPGTRLTVL.

The CDR3 DNA follows: TGTGCCAGCAGCCAAAACCAAGGGGGTAACTATGGCTACACCTTC. This gives the protein CASSQNQGGNYGYTF. The J gene is TRBJ1-2, the V gene TRBV4-2; TRBD1 might be the D (6 bases). CDR1 and CDR2 from the germline V gene are LGHNA and YNFKEQ. Trimming removed 2 bases from V and 1 base from J, with 11 bases in between. The CDR3 is made up of 15 amino acids.

The chain joins TRBV4-3 to TRBJ2-7; a possible D gene is TRBD1 (6 bases). This CDR3 region has 16 residues. Germline values: CDR1 LGHNA, CDR2 YSLEER. V shed 0 bases and J shed 4 bases, with 16 bases lying between them. CDR3 in DNA: TGCGCCAGCAGCCAAGATGCTAACAGGGCGAGGTACGAGCAGTACTTC. It translates to CASSQDANRARYEQYF.

This chain joins TRBV7-2 and TRBJ2-3; tentative D call: TRBD2 (5 bases). Germline V gene data show CDR1 as SGHTA and CDR2 as FQGNSA. V lost 1 base and J 0 bases, leaving 8 bases between the germline ends. The CDR3 runs to 15 residues. The CDR3 coding sequence is TGTGCCAGCAGCTTAGTGGACTTTAGCACAGATACGCAGTATTTT. Residues: CASSLVDFSTDTQYF.

The chain has TRBV7-7 and TRBJ2-3; D possibly corresponds to TRBD1 (7 bases). The germline CDR1 and CDR2 sequences are SSHAT and FNYEAQ (reference sequence). The CDR3 is 16 residues long. Trimming took 5 bases from V and 7 from J, leaving 22 bases between them. The CDR3 reads CASSPLGGGHDNTQYF. The CDR3 nucleotides are TGTGCCAGCAGCCCCCTTGGAGGGGGCCACGACAATACGCAGTATTTT.

This chain links TRBV2 with TRBJ2-7; 13 nucleotides line up with TRBD2. The CDR3 has 15 residues. Per the germline V gene, CDR1 is SNHLY and CDR2 is FYNNEI. The V segment lost 6 bases and the J segment 4 bases; nucleotides outside the gene matches: 6. Written as DNA, the CDR3 is TGTGCCAGCAGCGCGACTAGCGGGAGGACATACGAGCAGTACTTC. This codes for CASSATSGRTYEQYF.

This clone appeared a few times. The chain uses TRBV6-6 and TRBJ1-1; D uncertain. The CDR3 sequence is 15 residues long. V was shortened by 2 bases and J by 1 base, with 11 bases between the two germline ends. Per the germline V gene, CDR1 is MNHNY and CDR2 is SVGAGI (reference sequence). CDR3: CASSYQRAANTEAFF. The CDR3 nucleotides are TGTGCCAGCAGTTACCAGAGGGCGGCGAACACTGAAGCTTTCTTT.

This chain uses TRBV10-3 with TRBJ2-3; D gene unclear. Germline V gene lookup returns CDR1 ENHRY and CDR2 SYGVKD. V was trimmed by 3 bases and J by 2 bases, leaving 15 bases between them. The CDR3 covers 16 residues. CDR3 coding DNA: TGTGCCATCAGTGAATTTTCCGTAGTGGTCACAGATACGCAGTATTTT. This encodes CAISEFSVVVTDTQYF.

The chain carries TRBV7-2 and TRBJ2-1; TRBD2 aligns across 7 bases. The V segment lost 1 base and the J segment 2 bases; nucleotides outside the gene matches: 2. CDR1 and CDR2 from the germline V gene are SGHTA and FQGNSA. The CDR3 length is 15 residues. This chain's CDR3 is CASSLGGRTYNEQFF. The DNA for the CDR3 is TGTGCCAGCAGCTTAGGCGGGAGAACCTACAATGAGCAGTTCTTC. Looking up the rest from reference TRBV7-2 and TRBJ2-1 gives the full variable domain: GAGVSQSPSNKVTEKGKDVELRCDPISGHTALYWYRQSLGQGLEFLIYFQGNSAPDKSGLPSDRFSAERTGGSVSTLTIQRTQQEDSAVYLCASSLGGRTYNEQFFGPGTRLTVL.

The V call is TRBV4-3, the J call TRBJ2-1; 11 positions match TRBD2. Germline loops: CDR1 LGHNA, CDR2 YSLEER. The V segment lost 7 bases and the J segment 5 bases; nucleotides outside the gene matches: 7. The CDR3 spans 15 residues. CDR3: CASTDSGGVDNEQFF. The CDR3 nucleotides read TGCGCCAGCACTGATAGCGGGGGGGTCGACAATGAGCAGTTCTTC.

The chain recombines TRBV19 with TRBJ1-2, with 7 bases lining up with TRBD1. The CDR3 covers 15 residues. Looked up from germline, CDR1 is LNHDA and CDR2 is SQIVND (reference sequence). V shed 3 bases, J shed 4 bases, and the junction held 8 bases outside the gene matches. Written as DNA, the CDR3 is TGTGCCAGTAGTATCCAGGGGGTGGGGAGCTATGGCTACACCTTC. It specifies CASSIQGVGSYGYTF.

The rearrangement links TRBV2 to TRBJ1-2, with a possible D match to TRBD1 (5 bases). Germline V lookup: CDR1 SNHLY, CDR2 FYNNEI. The CDR3 spans 12 residues. V was pared by 7 bases and J by 3 bases, with 9 bases between. The CDR3 loop reads CASMPGDYGYTF. In DNA, the CDR3 is TGTGCCAGCATGCCGGGGGACTATGGCTACACCTTC.

This chain connects TRBV28 to TRBJ2-5; 7 bases map to TRBD1. V lost 5 bases and J lost 4; bases outside the gene matches: 10. Germline assignment: CDR1 MDHEN and CDR2 SYDVKM. The CDR3 is 15 residues long. The CDR3, as DNA: TGTGCCAGCAGTCCCGACAGGGTCTTTCGAGAGACCCAGTACTTC. Its protein product is CASSPDRVFRETQYF.

A few counts support this clone. The chain carries TRBV6-6 and TRBJ2-7; D may be TRBD1 (6 bases). V lost 4 bases, J lost 0 bases, and 13 bases lay in between. The V gene's germline CDR1 is MNHNY and CDR2 SVGAGI (reference sequence). The CDR3 is 15 residues long. CDR3 DNA sequence: TGTGCCAGCAGTTCCACGAGGGGGAGCTCCTACGAGCAGTACTTC. Protein product: CASSSTRGSSYEQYF.

The V gene is TRBV28, the J gene TRBJ2-5; 7 positions agree with TRBD2. J was trimmed by 5 bases and V by 6 bases; bases with no gene match: 15. Germline CDR1 is MDHEN and CDR2 is SYDVKM. This CDR3 spans 16 amino acids. The CDR3 loop reads CASRFHGGAGGETQYF. In DNA, the CDR3 is TGTGCCAGCAGATTCCACGGGGGTGCCGGGGGGGAGACCCAGTACTTC. The variable domain in full, with the rest retrieved from reference TRBV28 and TRBJ2-5, is DVKVTQSSRYLVKRTGEKVFLECVQDMDHENMFWYRQDPGLGLRLIYFSYDVKMKEKGDIPEGYSVSREKKERFSLILESASTNQTSMYLCASRFHGGAGGETQYFGPGTRLLVL.